The next 29 T cell receptor beta chains were all read from a single sample in a study of blood T cell repertoires in COVID-19. Measured with immunoSEQ multiplex PCR; TCRdb has only the in-frame clones, and not every one. The sample lists around 290,000 clones, 88% occurring once. The specimen was PBMCs or T cells enriched from blood (not recorded which). The receptors derive from a woman aged 55-69 years in a cohort exposed to, infected with or recovered from COVID-19 (not recorded which).

The rearrangement links TRBV7-6 to TRBJ2-3, with D perhaps TRBD2 (6 bases). V dropped 1 base and J dropped 8 bases, with 13 bases sitting between them. Per germline, CDR1 SGHVS and CDR2 FNYEAQ. The CDR3 covers 14 residues. CDR3 bases: TGTGCCAGCAGCTTAGATGGCGGGGTCGGTACGCAGTATTTT. It encodes CASSLDGGVGTQYF.

The rearrangement uses TRBV5-1 and TRBJ2-7; a possible D gene is TRBD2 (6 bases). From germline, CDR1 is SGHRS and CDR2 YFSETQ. Trimming cost V 0 bases and J 0 bases, with 13 bases left between them. The CDR3 totals 16 residues. The CDR3 reads CASSLDLASSSYEQYF. In DNA form, the CDR3 reads TGCGCCAGCAGCTTGGACCTAGCGTCCAGCTCCTACGAGCAGTACTTC. Variable domain in full (rest from reference TRBV5-1 and TRBJ2-7): KAGVTQTPRYLIKTRGQQVTLSCSPISGHRSVSWYQQTPGQGLQFLFEYFSETQRNKGNFPGRFSGRQFSNSRSEMNVSTLELGDSALYLCASSLDLASSSYEQYFGPGTRLTVT.

The rearrangement joins TRBV4-1 to TRBJ2-2, with D tentatively TRBD1 (6 bases). The CDR3 extends over 17 amino acids. The germline CDR1 and CDR2 sequences are MGHRA and YSYEKL. Trimming took off 1 base at V and 4 bases at J, with 16 bases between the two ends. The chain's CDR3 is CASSQGTVAASTGELFF. CDR3 nucleotide sequence: TGCGCCAGCAGCCAAGGGACAGTCGCGGCCAGCACCGGGGAGCTGTTTTTT.

This rearrangement joins TRBV7-5 to TRBJ1-3; TRBD1, the table's D call, lacks a check against the DNA. TRBV7-5 is annotated as a pseudogene. This CDR3 spans 18 amino acids. This CDR3 is CARSLRLARGTAGNTIYF. In nucleotides, the CDR3 is TGTGCCAGAAGCTTAAGATTAGCTAGGGGTACAGCTGGAAACACCATATATTTT.

The rearrangement joins TRBV7-9 to TRBJ1-5; D call uncertain. The CDR3 contains 12 residues. Per germline, CDR1 SEHNR and CDR2 FQNEAQ (reference sequence). Trimming removed 2 bases at V and 9 bases at J, with 8 bases between. Written as DNA, the CDR3 is TGTGCCAGCAGCTTAATCACCGGGCCCCAGCATTTT. It yields the protein CASSLITGPQHF.

The gene calls are TRBV6-5 and TRBJ1-4; 7 bases align to TRBD1. With V trimmed by 4 bases and J by 8 bases, 13 bases remained unmatched. CDR3 size: 16 residues. Germline values: CDR1 MNHEY, CDR2 SVGAGI. This chain's CDR3 is CASSLPLTGWGEKLFF. CDR3 DNA sequence: TGTGCCAGCAGTTTACCCTTGACAGGGTGGGGGGAAAAACTGTTTTTT.

This sequence joins TRBV4-1 and TRBJ2-1; possibly TRBD2 for D (5 bases). CDR1 is MGHRA and CDR2 is YSYEKL in the germline V gene. V lost 1 base and J 6 bases, leaving 13 bases between the germline ends. The CDR3 contains 15 residues. In DNA, the CDR3 is TGCGCCAGCAGCCAAGGACGGGCGCTAGCCAATGAGCAGTTCTTC. Residues: CASSQGRALANEQFF.

The chain combines TRBV23-1 with TRBJ2-7; D is undetermined. TRBV23-1 is recorded as an ORF, its role being uncertain. This CDR3 spans 15 amino acids. V lost 0 bases, J lost 3 bases, and 12 bases lay in between. The CDR3 protein is CASSQSCQVHYEQYF. DNA of the CDR3: TGCGCCAGCAGTCAATCGTGCCAGGTGCACTACGAGCAGTACTTC.

V and J are TRBV10-3 and TRBJ1-1, with 10 positions matching TRBD1. The CDR3 sequence is 18 residues long. Germline V gene sequence: CDR1 ENHRY, CDR2 SYGVKD. The V segment lost 6 bases and the J segment 2 bases; nucleotides outside the gene matches: 15. The CDR3 sequence is CAISPLRDRGNGNTEAFF. CDR3 nucleotide sequence: TGTGCCATCAGCCCACTCCGGGACAGGGGTAATGGAAACACTGAAGCTTTCTTT.

This clone was found once. The chain employs TRBV24-1 and TRBJ2-1; D gene uncertain. The CDR3 covers 13 residues. Germline V lookup: CDR1 KGHDR, CDR2 SFDVKD. V lost 0 bases to trimming and J lost 9 bases, with 8 bases between them. CDR3: CATSDLGLGEQFF. CDR3 bases: TGTGCCACCAGTGATTTGGGTCTAGGTGAGCAGTTCTTC.

V gene TRBV5-4 combines with J gene TRBJ2-5; a weak D match, TRBD2 (6 bases). The length of the CDR3 is 15 residues. Per germline, CDR1 SGHNT and CDR2 YYREEE (reference sequence). V was trimmed by 0 bases and J by 3 bases, leaving 12 bases between them. CDR3 protein: CASSLGMRGKETQYF. In DNA form, the CDR3 reads TGTGCCAGCAGCTTGGGTATGCGGGGAAAAGAGACCCAGTACTTC.

This clone was seen just once. The chain links TRBV11-2 to TRBJ1-1; 7 positions agree with TRBD1. Looked up from germline, CDR1 is SGHAT and CDR2 is FQNNGV. The CDR3 spans 13 residues. The J segment lost 9 bases and the V segment lost 5 bases, leaving 9 bases of the junction unmatched. The chain's CDR3 is CASSPEGTAQAFF. The CDR3 coding sequence is TGTGCCAGCAGCCCAGAAGGGACAGCCCAAGCTTTCTTT.

The genes are TRBV16 and TRBJ1-5, with 7 bases fitting TRBD1. The J segment lost 5 bases and the V segment lost 0 bases, leaving 4 bases of the junction unmatched. There are 15 residues in the CDR3. CDR1 is KGHSY and CDR2 is FQNENV in the germline V gene. CDR3 amino acids: CASSQSSTGDQPQHF. CDR3 nucleotides: TGTGCCAGCAGCCAATCCTCCACAGGGGATCAGCCCCAGCATTTT.

The CDR3 sequence is CASSYSGVPSYEQYF. CDR3 DNA sequence: TGTGCCAGCAGCTATTCAGGGGTGCCTTCCTACGAGCAGTACTTC. The rearrangement links TRBV7-9 to TRBJ2-7; D may be TRBD1 (6 bases). Germline V gene sequence: CDR1 SEHNR, CDR2 FQNEAQ (reference sequence). V was trimmed by 4 bases and J by 1 base, leaving 14 bases between them. The CDR3 runs to 15 residues.

The chain joins TRBV2 to TRBJ2-6; TRBD1 aligns across 7 bases. Germline trimming cut 5 bases from V and 0 bases from J; bases unmatched to any gene: 7. The CDR3 is 17 amino acids. The germline V gene has CDR1 SNHLY and CDR2 FYNNEI. The CDR3: CASSQGQRSSGANVLTF. CDR3 DNA sequence: TGTGCCAGCAGTCAGGGACAGCGAAGCTCTGGGGCCAACGTCCTGACTTTC. Filled out from reference TRBV2 and TRBJ2-6, the complete variable domain reads EPEVTQTPSHQVTQMGQEVILRCVPISNHLYFYWYRQILGQKVEFLVSFYNNEISEKSEIFDDQFSVERPDGSNFTLKIRSTKLEDSAMYFCASSQGQRSSGANVLTFGAGSRLTVL.

The chain is built from TRBV3-1 (or the pseudogene TRBV3-2) and TRBJ2-7; 10 bases align to TRBD2. J was trimmed by 5 bases and V by 4 bases; bases with no gene match: 5. This CDR3 spans 14 amino acids. CDR1 LGHDT and CDR2 YNNKEL come from the germline V gene (reference sequence). The CDR3 DNA is TGTGCCAGCAGCCTACTAGCGGGAAAGGACGAGCAGTACTTC. Protein: CASSLLAGKDEQYF.

V gene TRBV3-1 (or the pseudogene TRBV3-2) combines with J gene TRBJ2-4; TRBD1 matches at 9 bases. J lost 6 bases, V lost 2 bases, and 8 bases had no gene match. The CDR3 covers 16 residues. Germline V CDR1 and CDR2: LGHDT, YNNKEL (reference sequence). The CDR3 DNA reads as TGTGCCAGCAGCCAAACAGGGGGCAGGATTGGAAACATTCAGTACTTC. The encoded protein is CASSQTGGRIGNIQYF.

The chain links TRBV11-3 to TRBJ2-1, with 8 bases aligning to TRBD2. The CDR3 contains 15 residues. The V gene's germline CDR1 is SGHNT and CDR2 YENEEA. J lost 7 bases, V lost 4 bases, and 9 bases had no gene match. Here the CDR3 DNA reads TGTGCCAGCAGCTACCGGCGAGCGGGAGTTAATGAGCAGTTCTTC. It encodes CASSYRRAGVNEQFF.

This clone was found once. The chain is built from TRBV6-5 and TRBJ1-2; the D is unclear. The CDR3 runs to 14 residues. The germline CDR1 and CDR2 sequences are MNHEY and SVGAGI. Trimming took 2 bases from V and 2 from J, leaving 9 bases between them. The CDR3 reads CASSYRGANYGYTF. In nucleotides, the CDR3 is TGTGCCAGCAGTTACCGGGGAGCGAACTATGGCTACACCTTC.

V is TRBV7-2 and J is TRBJ1-6; TRBD1 is a possible D gene (6 bases). The CDR3 is 14 amino acids. Germline V gene data show CDR1 as SGHTA and CDR2 as FQGNSA. V was cut by 6 bases and J by 8 bases, with 14 bases left in between. Here the CDR3 reads CASSRRPGDSPLHF. CDR3 nucleotide sequence: TGTGCCAGCAGTCGAAGGCCAGGGGATTCACCCCTCCACTTT.

The V and J genes are TRBV15 and TRBJ1-2; a weak D match, TRBD1 (6 bases). The V end was cut by 0 bases, the J end by 4 bases, with 15 bases between. This CDR3 has 16 amino acids. The germline gives CDR1 LNHNV, CDR2 YYDKDF (reference sequence). This chain's CDR3 is CATSRERGFSSYGYTF. The CDR3, as DNA: TGTGCCACCAGCAGAGAAAGGGGGTTCAGTTCCTATGGCTACACCTTC.

The chain links TRBV6-5 to TRBJ2-7, with TRBD1 as a possible D gene (6 bases). Germline V CDR1 and CDR2: MNHEY, SVGAGI. CDR3 length equals 12 residues. V lost 8 bases to trimming and J lost 4 bases, with 12 bases between them. As DNA, the CDR3 is TGTGCCAGCTCGAAGGGGGATTACGAGCAGTACTTC. Protein product: CASSKGDYEQYF.

The chain is built from TRBV30 and TRBJ2-7; TRBD2 aligns across 8 bases. The CDR3 is 15 residues long. Germline trimming cut 0 bases from V and 2 bases from J; bases unmatched to any gene: 6. Germline V gives CDR1 GTSNPN, CDR2 SVGIG (reference sequence). The CDR3 DNA reads TGTGCCTGGAGTGTTGGGGGACTAGGGGCCTACGAGCAGTACTTC. Protein: CAWSVGGLGAYEQYF.

This clone was seen a handful of times. This rearrangement joins TRBV7-2 to TRBJ2-3; 12 bases match TRBD2. The trim removed 6 bases at V and 5 bases at J, leaving 9 bases unmatched. Per the germline V gene, CDR1 is SGHTA and CDR2 is FQGNSA. This CDR3 spans 16 amino acids. The CDR3 bases are TGTGCCAGCAGGGGGACTAGCGGGCGAGGGGTAGATACGCAGTATTTT. Translated: CASRGTSGRGVDTQYF.

The chain employs TRBV19 and TRBJ2-7; D is undetermined. Trimming cost V 3 bases and J 0 bases, with 12 bases left between them. Germline lookup yields CDR1 LNHDA and CDR2 SQIVND (reference sequence). The CDR3 runs to 15 residues. DNA for the CDR3: TGTGCCAGTAGTATGGCGGCAGACCTCTCCTACGAGCAGTACTTC. This gives the protein CASSMAADLSYEQYF.

The chain's CDR3 is CASSLSAESAYYEQYF. CDR3 DNA sequence: TGTGCCAGCAGCCTTTCTGCCGAGTCCGCCTACTACGAGCAGTACTTC. V gene TRBV28 combines with J gene TRBJ2-7; the D is unclear. This CDR3 is built from 16 residues. Germline V gives CDR1 MDHEN, CDR2 SYDVKM. V was cut by 6 bases and J by 3 bases, with 21 bases left in between.

This clone has just one count. The chain recombines TRBV9 with TRBJ2-1; 7 bases agree with TRBD2. The germline gives CDR1 SGDLS, CDR2 YYNGEE. Trimming took 0 bases from V and 6 from J; bases not matched to a gene: 15. CDR3 length: 18 amino acids. The CDR3 region has the DNA TGTGCCAGCAGCGTAGGCCCCGGGGTAGCGGGTTCCCTCAATGAGCAGTTCTTC. Protein: CASSVGPGVAGSLNEQFF.

V is TRBV28 and J is TRBJ2-1; 8 positions agree with TRBD2. This CDR3 has 17 amino acids. Per the germline V gene, CDR1 is MDHEN and CDR2 is SYDVKM. V trimming: 1 base; J trimming: 4 bases; junction bases outside the gene matches: 9. The CDR3 nucleotides are TGTGCCAGCAGTTTATCGGGAGGGCACCCGGGGTACAATGAGCAGTTCTTC. It is translated as CASSLSGGHPGYNEQFF.

The chain employs TRBV28 and TRBJ2-7, with 7 bases fitting TRBD1. The germline CDR1 and CDR2 sequences are MDHEN and SYDVKM. J gave up 2 bases and V 6 bases, and 10 bases lay outside the gene matches. The CDR3 spans 15 residues. The CDR3, as DNA: TGTGCCAGCAGGAAGGGGGCAGGGTTAGCCTACGAGCAGTACTTC. Its translation is CASRKGAGLAYEQYF.